The 20 T cell receptor beta chains given below trace back to one sample, sequenced in a study of T cell responses to AZD1222 COVID-19 vaccine. TCRdb keeps only in-frame clones here, not all; method: immunoSEQ multiplex PCR. Of approximately 150,000 clones listed, roughly 88% are singletons. This sample comprised peripheral blood, obtained on day 0 of AZD1222 vaccination. The receptors come from an adult in good health.

The V call is TRBV18, the J call TRBJ2-1; the match to TRBD2 covers 7 bases. CDR1 is KGHSH, CDR2 LQKENI, per germline. The CDR3 covers 14 residues. J gave up 9 bases and V 0 bases, and 5 bases lay outside the gene matches. The CDR3 protein is CASSPPAGASEQFF. Here the CDR3 DNA reads TGTGCCAGCTCACCACCGGCGGGAGCCAGTGAGCAGTTCTTC. The variable domain in full, completed from reference TRBV18 and TRBJ2-1, reads NAGVMQNPRHLVRRRGQEARLRCSPMKGHSHVYWYRQLPEEGLKFMVYLQKENIIDESGMPKERFSAEFPKEGPSILRIQQVVRGDSAAYFCASSPPAGASEQFFGPGTRLTVL.

The rearrangement joins TRBV10-3 to TRBJ2-2, with 8 positions matching TRBD1. CDR3 length equals 16 residues. V lost 10 bases, J lost 0 bases, and 10 bases stayed unmatched. Germline assignment: CDR1 ENHRY and CDR2 SYGVKD. The CDR3 nucleotides are TGTGCCACCGGATCTTCAGGGGGCGCGAACACCGGGGAGCTGTTTTTT. Its protein is CATGSSGGANTGELFF.

The chain combines TRBV11-2 with TRBJ2-5, with TRBD2 identical over 15 bases. From germline, CDR1 is SGHAT and CDR2 FQNNGV. J gave up 5 bases and V 4 bases, and 8 bases lay outside the gene matches. There are 17 residues in the CDR3. This chain's CDR3 is CASSSGTSGRFVETQYF. The CDR3 coding sequence is TGTGCCAGCAGCTCAGGGACTAGCGGGAGGTTTGTGGAGACCCAGTACTTC.

The J gene is TRBJ1-5, the V gene TRBV19, with D tentatively TRBD1 (5 bases). From germline, CDR1 is LNHDA and CDR2 SQIVND (reference sequence). V lost 4 bases, J lost 4 bases, and 14 bases lay in between. The CDR3 is made up of 15 amino acids. Here the CDR3 reads CASSKEGLMNQPQHF. CDR3 DNA: TGTGCCAGTAGTAAAGAGGGACTGATGAATCAGCCCCAGCATTTT.

The rearrangement joins TRBV7-9 to TRBJ2-5, with TRBD1 as a possible D gene (5 bases). Between the trimmed V and J ends, which lost 8 bases and 0 bases, there was a span of 22 bases. The CDR3 loop spans 17 amino acids. Germline V gives CDR1 SEHNR, CDR2 FQNEAQ (reference sequence). CDR3 region: CASRNWLGQGHQETQYF. The CDR3 DNA reads as TGTGCCAGCCGAAACTGGTTGGGGCAGGGCCACCAAGAGACCCAGTACTTC.

The gene calls are TRBV7-9 and TRBJ2-1; 8 nucleotides match TRBD1. Germline lookup yields CDR1 SEHNR and CDR2 FQNEAQ (reference sequence). V gave up 4 bases and J gave up 7 bases; unmatched junction bases: 15. The CDR3 is 17 amino acids. This CDR3 reads CASSSTRRPGGGNEQFF. DNA for the CDR3: TGTGCCAGCAGCTCGACCAGAAGACCAGGGGGCGGGAATGAGCAGTTCTTC. Supplemented by reference TRBV7-9 and TRBJ2-1, the full variable domain reads DTGVSQNPRHKITKRGQNVTFRCDPISEHNRLYWYRQTLGQGPEFLTYFQNEAQLEKSRLLSDRFSAERPKGSFSTLEIQRTEQGDSAMYLCASSSTRRPGGGNEQFFGPGTRLTVL.

The chain joins TRBV6-2 or TRBV6-3 to TRBJ1-5; D is perhaps TRBD1 (5 bases). There are 17 residues in the CDR3. Germline V gives CDR1 MNHEY, CDR2 SVGEGT. V lost 0 bases and J lost 3, with 15 bases in between. CDR3 sequence: CASSYSSGFYNNQPQHF. The DNA of the CDR3 is TGTGCCAGCAGTTACTCGTCAGGGTTTTACAACAATCAGCCCCAGCATTTT.

Here the CDR3 DNA reads TGTGCCAGCAGCCAGGAAGTGGAAATGCAGTATTTT. It encodes CASSQEVEMQYF. The chain links TRBV3-1 (or the pseudogene TRBV3-2) to TRBJ2-3; D unclear. V lost 3 bases and J 11 bases, leaving 12 bases between the germline ends. The CDR3 is 12 amino acids. The V gene's germline CDR1 is LGHDT and CDR2 YNNKEL (reference sequence).

This chain connects TRBV21-1 to TRBJ2-1; the DNA was not compared with TRBD2, the D call given in the table. TRBV21-1 is shown as a pseudogene. The length of the CDR3 is 16 residues. CDR3 amino acids: CASSKPPGGGRIEQFF. Written as DNA, the CDR3 is TGTGCCAGCAGCAAGCCCCCGGGGGGGGGCCGGATTGAGCAGTTCTTC.

The chain recombines TRBV5-1 with TRBJ2-3; 15 bases agree with TRBD2. Germline loops: CDR1 SGHRS, CDR2 YFSETQ. This CDR3 is built from 18 residues. Trimming at V came to 4 bases and at J to 4 bases, leaving 10 bases not matched to a gene. The CDR3 loop is CASSPGLAGGPGSDTQYF. CDR3 in DNA: TGCGCCAGCAGCCCCGGACTAGCGGGAGGGCCAGGGTCAGATACGCAGTATTTT.

The chain recombines TRBV30 with TRBJ1-2, with D possibly being TRBD1 (6 bases). Trimming took off 6 bases at V and 4 bases at J, with 12 bases between the two ends. CDR1 is GTSNPN and CDR2 is SVGIG in the germline V gene (reference sequence). This CDR3 comprises 12 residues. CDR3 bases: TGTGCCTGCCCGACAGGACCCTATGGCTACACCTTC. Amino acid sequence: CACPTGPYGYTF.

The V gene is TRBV27, the J gene TRBJ1-2; 8 nucleotides agree with TRBD1. J gave up 5 bases and V 5 bases, and 22 bases lay outside the gene matches. Germline-derived CDR1 and CDR2 are MNHEY and SMNVEV (reference sequence). This CDR3 contains 19 residues. The CDR3 nucleotides read TGTGCCAGCAGTCTCATGCCCCTTTCGACAGGGGTGATAGGATATGGCTACACCTTC. This encodes CASSLMPLSTGVIGYGYTF.

In its sample, this clone was seen a few times. V gene TRBV6-1 combines with J gene TRBJ1-3; D is unresolved. This CDR3 contains 14 residues. Trimming shortened V by 3 bases and J by 1 base, and 7 bases separated the two germline ends. Germline-derived CDR1 and CDR2 are MNHNS and SASEGT. The CDR3, as DNA: TGTGCCAGCAGTGATGGACTATCTGGAAACACCATATATTTT. Translating it yields CASSDGLSGNTIYF.

V usage is TRBV6-2 or TRBV6-3 and J usage is TRBJ1-2, with 7 bases matching TRBD1. The CDR3 runs to 16 residues. V lost 6 bases and J lost 0; bases outside the gene matches: 10. Germline assignment: CDR1 MNHEY and CDR2 SVGEGT. In nucleotides, the CDR3 is TGTGCCAGCAGCCCCAGGGGGGCGACGTCTAACTATGGCTACACCTTC. Amino acid sequence: CASSPRGATSNYGYTF.

The chain combines TRBV2 with TRBJ1-2; D perhaps matches TRBD1 (5 bases). The CDR3 has 10 residues. Between the trimmed V and J ends, which lost 8 bases and 7 bases, there was a span of 8 bases. Germline assignment: CDR1 SNHLY and CDR2 FYNNEI. CDR3 in amino acids: CASGRVGYTF. The CDR3 DNA follows: TGTGCCAGCGGCAGGGTTGGCTACACCTTC.

The chain has TRBV19 and TRBJ2-3; 8 nucleotides match TRBD1. The trim removed 3 bases at V and 3 bases at J, leaving 5 bases unmatched. CDR3 size: 15 residues. Germline CDR1 is LNHDA and CDR2 is SQIVND (reference sequence). CDR3 coding DNA: TGTGCCAGTAGTATTGGCAGGGGGCAAACAGATACGCAGTATTTT. As protein: CASSIGRGQTDTQYF.

As concerns this clone: Other DNA sequences in this specimen translate into the identical CDR3. The V call is TRBV30, the J call TRBJ1-5; D might be TRBD1 (5 bases). Deletions cut 0 bases from V and 6 bases from J, with 9 bases between. The CDR3 is 13 amino acids. CDR1 and CDR2 (germline): GTSNPN, SVGIG (reference sequence). The DNA for the CDR3 is TGTGCCTGGAGTGTCCAGGGCGGTCAGCCCCAGCATTTT. Protein sequence: CAWSVQGGQPQHF.

The rearrangement joins TRBV19 to TRBJ1-5; D perhaps matches TRBD1 (6 bases). Germline CDR1 and CDR2: LNHDA and SQIVND (reference sequence). Trimming took off 0 bases at V and 6 bases at J, with 9 bases between the two ends. The CDR3 spans 14 residues. For the CDR3, the DNA is TGTGCCAGTAGTATAGATGGGGGCCTTCAGCCCCAGCATTTT. Translating gives CASSIDGGLQPQHF. Drawing the rest from reference TRBV19 and TRBJ1-5, the complete variable domain is DGGITQSPKYLFRKEGQNVTLSCEQNLNHDAMYWYRQDPGQGLRLIYYSQIVNDFQKGDIAEGYSVSREKKESFPLTVTSAQKNPTAFYLCASSIDGGLQPQHFGDGTRLSIL.

The V call is TRBV29-1, the J call TRBJ2-7; perhaps TRBD1 as D (5 bases). CDR1 is SQVTM, CDR2 ANQGSEA, per germline. Trimming took 5 bases from V and 5 from J, leaving 13 bases between them. The CDR3 runs 12 residues. For the CDR3, the DNA is TGCAGCGTTCGACCAGGGCAGAACGAGCAGTACTTC. Protein sequence: CSVRPGQNEQYF.

This chain links TRBV4-3 with TRBJ1-2; D call uncertain. The CDR3 has 15 amino acids. Trimming shortened V by 0 bases and J by 3 bases, and 11 bases separated the two germline ends. The V gene's germline CDR1 is LGHNA and CDR2 YSLEER. The CDR3 DNA is TGCGCCAGCAGCCAAGAAATCAGCGGGGACTATGGCTACACCTTC. Translation: CASSQEISGDYGYTF.